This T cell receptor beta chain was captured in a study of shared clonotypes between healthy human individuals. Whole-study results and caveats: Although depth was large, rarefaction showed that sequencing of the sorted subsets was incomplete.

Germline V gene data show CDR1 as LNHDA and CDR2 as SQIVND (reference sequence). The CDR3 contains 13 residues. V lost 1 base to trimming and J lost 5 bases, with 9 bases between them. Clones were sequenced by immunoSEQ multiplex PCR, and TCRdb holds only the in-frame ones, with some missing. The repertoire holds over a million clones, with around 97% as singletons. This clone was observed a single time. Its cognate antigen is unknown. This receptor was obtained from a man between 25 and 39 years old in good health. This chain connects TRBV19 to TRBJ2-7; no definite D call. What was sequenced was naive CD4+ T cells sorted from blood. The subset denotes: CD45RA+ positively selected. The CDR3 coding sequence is TGTGCCAGTAGTATAGCTCGCCATGACGAGCAGTACTTC. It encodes CASSIARHDEQYF.